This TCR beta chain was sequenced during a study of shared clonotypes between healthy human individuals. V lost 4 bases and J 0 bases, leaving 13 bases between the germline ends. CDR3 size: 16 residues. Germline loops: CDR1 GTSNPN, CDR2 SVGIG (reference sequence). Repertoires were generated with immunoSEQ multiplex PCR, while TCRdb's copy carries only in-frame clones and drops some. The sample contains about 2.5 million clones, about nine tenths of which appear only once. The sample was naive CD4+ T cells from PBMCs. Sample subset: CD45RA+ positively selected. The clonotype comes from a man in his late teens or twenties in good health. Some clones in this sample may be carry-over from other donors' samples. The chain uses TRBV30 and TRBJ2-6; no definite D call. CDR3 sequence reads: CAWNHGRPSGANVLTF. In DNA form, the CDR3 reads TGTGCCTGGAATCATGGGCGGCCCTCTGGGGCCAACGTCCTGACTTTC.